The TCR beta chain under discussion was sequenced for a study of beta chain features in type 1 diabetes. Whole-study findings and limits: When Type 1 diabetes patients were examined, their TCRB CDR3s proved moderately but significantly shorter in all four CD4+ subsets.

What was sequenced were expressed TCRB transcripts, since all of the isolated RNA had been reverse transcribed. Produced via immunoSEQ multiplex PCR; TCRdb's table is partial and in-frame only. This sample has hundreds of thousands of clones, with over 14% found just once. This CDR3 spans 14 amino acids. Germline V gene lookup returns CDR1 GTSNPN and CDR2 SVGIG (reference sequence). Trimming stripped 3 bases from V and 3 bases from J, with 15 bases between. Of note for this clone: Its antigen is not identified.

The sample taken for sequencing was naive CD4+ T cells from blood. The chain uses TRBV30 and TRBJ2-7; D may be TRBD1 (6 bases). This clonotype originated in a man younger than 35 with type 1 diabetes. CDR3: CAWSGGQTIYEQYF. CDR3 bases: TGTGCCTGGAGCGGAGGACAGACTATCTACGAGCAGTACTTC.